This entry lists 20 T cell receptor beta chains sequenced from one sample in a study of T cell repertoires in cytomegalovirus infection. TCRdb reprocessed the reads via MiXCR and lists one record per CDR3 protein. Of 300,000 to 400,000 distinct CDR3 sequences in the sample, more than 20% were seen once. These receptors have no known antigen. The sequencing here drew on cultured PBMCs, taken from culture after CMV antigen stimulation. The receptors derive from a human donor in good health (CMV status not recorded). Some clones in this sample may be carry-over from other donors' samples.

This clonotype was detected a few times. This chain connects TRBV7-6 to TRBJ2-5; possibly TRBD1 for D (6 bases). Germline V gene lookup returns CDR1 SGHVS and CDR2 FNYEAQ. The CDR3 has 17 amino acids. V dropped 0 bases and J dropped 5 bases, with 19 bases sitting between them. CDR3 amino acids: CASSLAMGSQGHETQYF. CDR3 bases: TGTGCCAGCAGCTTAGCCATGGGGTCCCAGGGGCACGAGACCCAGTACTTC. The variable domain in full, with the rest retrieved from reference TRBV7-6 and TRBJ2-5, is GAGVSQSPRYKVTKRGQDVALRCDPISGHVSLYWYRQALGQGPEFLTYFNYEAQQDKSGLPNDRFSAERPEGSISTLTIQRTEQRDSAMYRCASSLAMGSQGHETQYFGPGTRLLVL.

This clonotype came up a few times. The chain uses TRBV20-1 and TRBJ2-4, with 8 bases aligning to TRBD1. The V gene's germline CDR1 is DFQATT and CDR2 SNEGSKA (reference sequence). Trimming took 3 bases from V and 6 from J; bases not matched to a gene: 4. This CDR3 has 13 amino acids. Written as DNA, the CDR3 is TGCAGTGCTAGGCAGGGGGCGGTAAACATTCAGTACTTC. Amino acids: CSARQGAVNIQYF.

V usage is TRBV20-1 and J usage is TRBJ2-7; D possibly corresponds to TRBD2 (6 bases). Trimming took off 3 bases at V and 2 bases at J, with 14 bases between the two ends. The CDR3 consists of 14 residues. Germline CDR1 reads DFQATT; CDR2 reads SNEGSKA (reference sequence). The CDR3 DNA sequence: TGCAGTGCTAGTAAAGGCGGGGTACCCTACGAGCAGTACTTC. It is translated as CSASKGGVPYEQYF.

This clonotype was picked up a small number of times. The CDR3 DNA reads TGTGCCAGCACCAAGCTAGCGGGAGGGGGGGAGACCCAGTACTTC. It codes for CASTKLAGGGETQYF. The chain links TRBV6-2 or TRBV6-3 to TRBJ2-5; 12 bases are shared with TRBD2. From germline, CDR1 is MNHEY and CDR2 SVGEGT. The CDR3 runs 15 residues. The V segment lost 7 bases and the J segment 5 bases; nucleotides outside the gene matches: 8.

The chain uses TRBV19 and TRBJ1-6; 8 bases match TRBD1. From germline, CDR1 is LNHDA and CDR2 SQIVND (reference sequence). V lost 5 bases to trimming and J lost 6 bases; unmatched junction nucleotides: 9. The CDR3 runs to 16 residues. This CDR3 reads CASSRQGPDPNSPLHF. The DNA for the CDR3 is TGTGCCAGTAGTCGACAGGGGCCGGACCCTAATTCACCCCTCCACTTT.

This clonotype was found many times. The chain carries TRBV28 and TRBJ2-7; tentatively, D is TRBD2 (5 bases). Germline CDR1 MDHEN, CDR2 SYDVKM. The CDR3 contains 14 residues. The V end was cut by 4 bases, the J end by 4 bases, with 14 bases between. The chain's CDR3 is CASSSIRRPYEQYF. In nucleotides, the CDR3 is TGTGCCAGCAGTTCGATACGGAGGCCATACGAGCAGTACTTC.

This clonotype was counted many times. The CDR3 carries no conserved terminal phenylalanine or tryptophan, so it likely arises from a read error. Because the CDR3's place on the DNA is in doubt, the DNA is left out and the CDR3 is given as listed by TCRdb. The rearrangement joins TRBV6-1 to TRBJ2-4. Inclusive of both ends, the CDR3 amounts to 16 amino acids. Germline CDR1 MNHNS, CDR2 SASEGT. This CDR3 is CASSEMATRRQNIQYN.

A few counts support this clonotype. V is TRBV12-3 or TRBV12-4 and J is TRBJ1-4, with 9 bases identical to TRBD1. This CDR3 spans 15 amino acids. Unmatched junction bases numbered 5, after V lost 1 base and J lost 8 bases. CDR3 region: CASSLVGTGQEKLFF. The CDR3 DNA is TGTGCCAGCAGTTTAGTCGGGACAGGGCAAGAAAAACTGTTTTTT.

This clonotype has ten or more counts. The chain joins TRBV12-3 or TRBV12-4 to TRBJ1-5; the D gene is possibly TRBD1 (5 bases). This CDR3 is 14 amino acids long. V lost 6 bases to trimming and J lost 0 bases, with 9 bases between them. CDR3 in amino acids: CASSSGYSNQPQHF. The CDR3 nucleotides are TGTGCCAGCAGCTCAGGGTATAGCAATCAGCCCCAGCATTTT.

The sample holds one count of this clonotype. The chain combines TRBV27 with TRBJ2-1; 9 nucleotides agree with TRBD1. Per the germline V gene, CDR1 is MNHEY and CDR2 is SMNVEV (reference sequence). The CDR3 totals 16 residues. V lost 1 base and J lost 2; bases outside the gene matches: 3. Here the CDR3 reads CASSLFGTGTYNEQFF. In DNA form, the CDR3 reads TGTGCCAGCAGTTTATTCGGGACAGGGACCTACAATGAGCAGTTCTTC.

This clonotype was found a few times. V is TRBV12-3 or TRBV12-4 and J is TRBJ2-4; a possible D gene is TRBD1 (6 bases). The CDR3 consists of 14 residues. The V end was cut by 3 bases, the J end by 9 bases, with 15 bases between. The CDR3 protein is CASSFVRGDAIQYF. For the CDR3, the DNA is TGTGCCAGCAGTTTTGTCAGGGGTGACGCCATTCAGTACTTC.

The chain joins TRBV12-3 or TRBV12-4 to TRBJ1-4; D is perhaps TRBD1 (5 bases). Trimming cost V 2 bases and J 7 bases, with 11 bases left between them. The CDR3 runs to 14 residues. Written as DNA, the CDR3 is TGTGCCAGCAGTTTATCAGGGCAGGGTGAAAAACTGTTTTTT. Protein sequence: CASSLSGQGEKLFF.

This clonotype was detected many times. The rearrangement links TRBV7-8 to TRBJ2-1; TRBD2 aligns across 12 bases. V dropped 5 bases and J dropped 10; count of bases not matched to a gene: 12. CDR3 size: 16 residues. Germline V CDR1 and CDR2: SGHVS, FQNEAQ. The CDR3 region is CASSQQGLAGGREQFF. The CDR3 nucleotides are TGTGCCAGCAGCCAGCAGGGACTAGCGGGTGGGCGGGAGCAGTTCTTC.

This clonotype was detected a few times. The chain has TRBV5-3 and TRBJ1-1, with D hard to call. TRBV5-3 is flagged as an ORF with uncertain function. This CDR3 is built from 13 residues. V lost 8 bases, J lost 2 bases, and 13 bases lay in between. CDR3 nucleotides: TGTGCCAGCAGAATTGGACTCAACACTGAAGCTTTCTTT. Translation: CASRIGLNTEAFF.

This chain uses TRBV5-1 with TRBJ2-2; D is perhaps TRBD2 (5 bases). Germline lookup yields CDR1 SGHRS and CDR2 YFSETQ. The CDR3 is 15 residues long. Trimming pared 3 bases from V and 4 bases from J, leaving 13 bases between. Here the CDR3 reads CASSWARGGTGELFF. The CDR3 bases are TGCGCCAGCAGCTGGGCCCGGGGTGGCACCGGGGAGCTGTTTTTT.

This chain uses TRBV7-8 with TRBJ1-1; D call uncertain. The CDR3 has 13 residues. Germline V lookup: CDR1 SGHVS, CDR2 FQNEAQ. V was clipped by 2 bases and J by 3 bases, with 7 bases between them. The CDR3 here is CASSLQEYTEAFF. CDR3 DNA: TGTGCCAGCAGCTTACAGGAATACACTGAAGCTTTCTTT.

This chain links TRBV7-6 with TRBJ2-5; TRBD2 matches at 14 bases. Germline CDR1 and CDR2: SGHVS and FNYEAQ. This CDR3 contains 15 residues. With 5 bases clipped from V and 3 bases from J, the junction kept 2 bases outside the gene matches. CDR3 region: CASSKGLAGEETQYF. CDR3 nucleotide sequence: TGTGCCAGCAGCAAGGGACTAGCGGGAGAAGAGACCCAGTACTTC.

This clonotype came up a few times. V and J are TRBV7-9 and TRBJ2-3; 8 positions agree with TRBD1. The CDR3 length is 17 residues. Germline assignment: CDR1 SEHNR and CDR2 FQNEAQ (reference sequence). V trimming: 2 bases; J trimming: 1 base; junction bases outside the gene matches: 8. The CDR3 coding sequence is TGTGCCAGCAGCTTAAATCGGGGACAGGCCCGCACAGATACGCAGTATTTT. Amino acids: CASSLNRGQARTDTQYF.

Only a few counts were recorded for this clonotype. This CDR3 is CSARDIGQDTGELFF. The CDR3 DNA follows: TGCAGTGCTAGAGATATAGGGCAGGACACCGGGGAGCTGTTTTTT. V and J are TRBV20-1 and TRBJ2-2; no clear D. In germline, CDR1 is DFQATT, CDR2 SNEGSKA (reference sequence). The length of the CDR3 is 15 residues. The V end lost 0 bases, the J end lost 3 bases, and 11 bases lay between the germline ends.

This chain links TRBV28 with TRBJ1-3; the D is unclear. Germline values: CDR1 MDHEN, CDR2 SYDVKM. CDR3 length: 14 residues. V was trimmed by 3 bases and J by 1 base, leaving 7 bases between them. Written as DNA, the CDR3 is TGTGCCAGCAGTTTGGCGTGGTCTGGAAACACCATATATTTT. This gives the protein CASSLAWSGNTIYF. The variable domain in full, completed from reference TRBV28 and TRBJ1-3, reads DVKVTQSSRYLVKRTGEKVFLECVQDMDHENMFWYRQDPGLGLRLIYFSYDVKMKEKGDIPEGYSVSREKKERFSLILESASTNQTSMYLCASSLAWSGNTIYFGEGSWLTVV.